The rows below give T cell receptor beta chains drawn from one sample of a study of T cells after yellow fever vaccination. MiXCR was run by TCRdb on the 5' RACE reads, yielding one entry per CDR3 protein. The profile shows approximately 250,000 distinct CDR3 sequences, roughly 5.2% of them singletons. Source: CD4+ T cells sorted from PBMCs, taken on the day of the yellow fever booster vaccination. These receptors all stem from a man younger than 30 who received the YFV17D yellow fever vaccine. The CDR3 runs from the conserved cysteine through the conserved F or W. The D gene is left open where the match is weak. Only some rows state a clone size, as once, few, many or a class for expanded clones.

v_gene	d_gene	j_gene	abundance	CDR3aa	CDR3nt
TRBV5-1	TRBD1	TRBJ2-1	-	CASSLPSTPGQQDEQFF	TGCGCCAGCAGCTTGCCGTCGACACCGGGACAGCAGGATGAGCAGTTCTTC
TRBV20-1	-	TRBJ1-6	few	CSAPSLTQNSPLHF	TGCAGTGCTCCCAGCCTTACTCAAAATTCACCCCTCCACTTT
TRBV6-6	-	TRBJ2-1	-	CASRRLNGEQFF	TGTGCCAGCCGACGACTCAACGGGGAGCAGTTCTTC
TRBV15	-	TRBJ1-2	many	CATSSLHGRTGYGYTF	TGTGCCACCAGCAGCCTCCACGGACGCACCGGCTATGGCTACACCTTC
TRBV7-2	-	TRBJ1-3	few	CASSLATARNTIYF	TGTGCCAGCAGCTTAGCCACCGCCCGAAACACCATATATTTT
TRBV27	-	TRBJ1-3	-	CASRPGFSGNTIYF	TGTGCCAGCAGACCAGGGTTCTCTGGAAACACCATATATTTT
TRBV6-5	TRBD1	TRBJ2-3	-	CASSYSTGQDTQYF	TGTGCCAGCAGTTACTCGACAGGGCAAGATACGCAGTATTTT
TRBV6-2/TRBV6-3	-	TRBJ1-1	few	CASSYSVGVEAFF	TGTGCCAGCAGTTACTCGGTTGGAGTTGAAGCTTTCTTT
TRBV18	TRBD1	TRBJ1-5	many	CASSEQGAGQPQHF	TGTGCCAGCTCCGAGCAGGGGGCGGGTCAGCCCCAGCATTTT
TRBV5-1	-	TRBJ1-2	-	CASSLPRDPPDYGYTF	TGCGCCAGCAGCTTGCCCCGAGACCCTCCAGACTATGGCTACACCTTC
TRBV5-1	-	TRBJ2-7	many	CASSLEPGLFYEQYF	TGCGCCAGCAGCTTGGAGCCAGGTCTTTTCTACGAGCAGTACTTC
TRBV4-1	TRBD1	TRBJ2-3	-	CASSQGQGPVYTQYF	TGCGCCAGCAGCCAGGGACAGGGTCCGGTTTATACGCAGTATTTT
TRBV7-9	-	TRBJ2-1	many	CASSLGGGISYNEQFF	TGTGCCAGCAGCTTAGGGGGCGGAATCTCCTACAATGAGCAGTTCTTC
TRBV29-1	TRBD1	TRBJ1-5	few	CSVVDRGLGQPQHF	TGCAGCGTCGTCGACAGGGGGCTTGGGCAGCCCCAGCATTTT
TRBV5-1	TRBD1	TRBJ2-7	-	CASRSGQGEQYF	TGCGCCAGCAGGTCGGGACAGGGGGAACAGTACTTC
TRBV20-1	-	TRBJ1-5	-	CSVRDGNNQPQHF	TGCAGTGTTCGGGACGGGAACAATCAGCCCCAGCATTTT
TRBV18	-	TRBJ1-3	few	CASSPSPLSSGNTIYF	TGTGCCAGCTCACCATCTCCGCTAAGCTCTGGAAACACCATATATTTT
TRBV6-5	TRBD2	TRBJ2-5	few	CASSFSGTSRETQYF	TGTGCCAGCAGTTTTTCCGGGACTAGTCGGGAGACCCAGTACTTC
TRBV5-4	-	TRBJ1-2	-	CASSLSGRESGYTF	TGTGCCAGCAGCTTGTCTGGCAGGGAAAGTGGCTACACCTTC
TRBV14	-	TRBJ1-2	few	CASSQGQLGYTF	TGTGCCAGCAGCCAAGGACAGCTTGGCTACACCTTC
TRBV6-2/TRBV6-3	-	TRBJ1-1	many	CASSDPGRLGTEAFF	TGTGCCAGCAGTGACCCGGGACGCTTGGGGACTGAAGCTTTCTTT
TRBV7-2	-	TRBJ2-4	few	CASRQSPAGASAKNIQYF	TGTGCCAGCAGGCAATCGCCCGCAGGGGCATCAGCCAAAAACATTCAGTACTTC
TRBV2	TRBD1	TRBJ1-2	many	CASSVDREDGYTF	TGTGCCAGCAGTGTCGACAGGGAGGATGGCTACACCTTC
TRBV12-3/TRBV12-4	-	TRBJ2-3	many	CASTLGGIWGDTQYF	TGTGCCAGCACCTTAGGCGGAATTTGGGGAGATACGCAGTATTTT
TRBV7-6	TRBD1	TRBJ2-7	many	CASSVGQSSYEQYF	TGTGCCAGCAGCGTGGGACAGAGCTCCTACGAGCAGTACTTC
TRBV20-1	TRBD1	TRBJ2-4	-	CSATRDRRLLAKNIQYF	TGCAGTGCTACCCGGGACAGGCGACTGCTAGCCAAAAACATTCAGTACTTC
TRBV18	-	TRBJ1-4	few	CASSRQSTNEKLFF	TGTGCCAGCTCACGACAGTCAACTAATGAAAAACTGTTTTTT
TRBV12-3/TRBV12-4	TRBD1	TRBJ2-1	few	CASIYSGTGGNEQFF	TGTGCCAGCATCTACTCCGGGACAGGGGGCAATGAGCAGTTCTTC
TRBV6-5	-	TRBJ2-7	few	CASSLNPGPAESYEQYF	TGTGCCAGCAGTCTAAACCCCGGGCCGGCAGAATCCTACGAGCAGTACTTC
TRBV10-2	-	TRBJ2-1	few	CASSEGPSSSYNEQFF	TGCGCCAGCAGTGAGGGACCCTCGAGCTCCTACAATGAGCAGTTCTTC
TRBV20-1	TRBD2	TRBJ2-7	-	CSARAGGYEQYF	TGCAGTGCTAGAGCGGGGGGCTACGAGCAGTACTTC
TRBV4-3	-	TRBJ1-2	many	CASSQDARSNYGYTF	TGCGCCAGCAGCCAAGACGCAAGGTCTAACTATGGCTACACCTTC
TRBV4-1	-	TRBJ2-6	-	CASSQVVGTSGANVLTF	TGCGCCAGCAGCCAGGTTGTTGGGACTTCCGGGGCCAACGTCCTGACTTTC
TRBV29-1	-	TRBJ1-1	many	CSVERKLNTEAFF	TGCAGCGTTGAAAGGAAGTTGAACACTGAAGCTTTCTTT
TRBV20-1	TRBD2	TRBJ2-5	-	CSARTPMRGGQETQYF	TGCAGTGCTAGAACCCCCATGCGCGGGGGACAAGAGACCCAGTACTTC
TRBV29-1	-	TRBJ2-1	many	CSVLGLTGGRRSYNEQFF	TGCAGCGTTCTGGGACTGACCGGGGGCCGACGCTCCTACAATGAGCAGTTCTTC
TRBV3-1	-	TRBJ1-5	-	CASSSGLPLSNQPQHF	TGTGCCAGCAGCAGTGGATTGCCCCTTAGCAATCAGCCCCAGCATTTT
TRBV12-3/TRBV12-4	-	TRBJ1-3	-	CASRASGGNTIYF	TGTGCCAGCAGGGCCTCGGGCGGAAACACCATATATTTT
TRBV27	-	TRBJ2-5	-	CASSLSRAGQKTQYF	TGTGCCAGCAGTTTATCGAGGGCAGGTCAAAAGACCCAGTACTTC
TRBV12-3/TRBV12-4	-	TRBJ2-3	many	CASSLYDTQYF	TGTGCCAGCAGTTTATACGATACGCAGTATTTT
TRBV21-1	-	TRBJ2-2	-	CASSKEAAGGSGELFF	TGTGCCAGCAGCAAAGAGGCAGCGGGCGGGTCCGGGGAGCTGTTTTTT
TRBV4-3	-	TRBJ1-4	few	CASSQDRAEKLFF	TGCGCCAGCAGCCAAGATAGGGCCGAAAAACTGTTTTTT
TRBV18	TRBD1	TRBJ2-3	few	CASSPNRDTGTGQYF	TGTGCCAGCTCACCAAACCGAGACACCGGGACAGGGCAGTATTTT
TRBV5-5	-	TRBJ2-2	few	CASSLGVGAGELFF	TGTGCCAGCAGCTTGGGTGTGGGGGCCGGGGAGCTGTTTTTT
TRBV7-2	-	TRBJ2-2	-	CASSLNGGGDTGELFF	TGTGCCAGCAGCTTAAACGGCGGGGGCGACACCGGGGAGCTGTTTTTT
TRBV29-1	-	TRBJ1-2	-	CSVESGLLGYTF	TGCAGCGTAGAATCAGGGTTGCTGGGCTACACCTTC
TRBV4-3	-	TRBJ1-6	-	CASSQDPVSSYNSPLHF	TGCGCCAGCAGCCAAGATCCGGTCAGCTCCTATAATTCACCCCTCCACTTT
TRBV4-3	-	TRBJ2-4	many	CASSQESSLAKNIQYF	TGCGCCAGCAGCCAAGAATCGAGCCTAGCCAAAAACATTCAGTACTTC
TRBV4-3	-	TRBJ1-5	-	CASSQDWDGNQPQHF	TGCGCCAGCAGCCAAGACTGGGACGGCAATCAGCCCCAGCATTTT
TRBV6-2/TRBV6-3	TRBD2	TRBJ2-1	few	CASTFSGFSYNEQFF	TGCGCCAGCACCTTTAGCGGGTTCTCCTACAATGAGCAGTTCTTC
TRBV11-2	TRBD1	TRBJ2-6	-	CASSFGQGFGSGANVLTF	TGTGCCAGCAGCTTCGGACAGGGGTTTGGCTCTGGGGCCAACGTCCTGACTTTC
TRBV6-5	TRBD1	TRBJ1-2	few	CASRRGQLAGDGYTF	TGTGCCAGCAGGAGGGGACAGTTGGCGGGGGATGGCTACACCTTC
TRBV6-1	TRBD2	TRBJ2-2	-	CASRAGTSGRTGELFF	TGTGCCAGCAGGGCCGGGACTAGCGGGCGCACCGGGGAGCTGTTTTTT
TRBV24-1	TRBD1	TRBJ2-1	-	CATSDSPGQGPDEQFF	TGTGCCACCAGTGATTCCCCTGGACAGGGGCCGGATGAGCAGTTCTTC
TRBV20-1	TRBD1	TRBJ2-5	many	CSARDLRDRGRETQYF	TGCAGTGCTAGAGATCTTCGGGACAGGGGACGCGAGACCCAGTACTTC
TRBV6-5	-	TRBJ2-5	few	CASSYSPRETQYF	TGTGCCAGCAGTTACTCCCCTAGGGAGACCCAGTACTTC
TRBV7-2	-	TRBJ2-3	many	CASSPGHHTDTQYF	TGTGCCAGCAGCCCCGGACACCACACAGATACGCAGTATTTT
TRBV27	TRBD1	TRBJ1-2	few	CASSSTGGEGYTF	TGTGCCAGCAGTTCGACAGGGGGGGAAGGCTACACCTTC
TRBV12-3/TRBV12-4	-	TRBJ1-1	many	CASSLRLRAFF	TGTGCCAGCAGTTTGAGACTTAGAGCTTTCTTT
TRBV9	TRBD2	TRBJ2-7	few	CASSAIAGREQYF	TGTGCCAGCAGCGCCATAGCGGGGAGAGAGCAGTACTTC